Here is one TCR beta chain with its context. As yet, its antigen is unknown. The data are from a study of regulatory T cells in long-lasting Graves disease. Study-level findings and limits: Under persistent disease, TRBV28, TRBJ1-2 and TRBJ2-5 were used preferentially.

iRepertoire HTBI primers and Arm-PCR of CDR3 regions built TCR beta libraries. TCRdb itself ran the multiplex PCR reads through MiXCR, one entry per CDR3 protein. Among a few hundred thousand distinct CDR3 sequences, 23% were seen once, and the ten largest hold roughly a quarter. The CDR3 runs to 13 residues. The germline CDR1 and CDR2 sequences are DFQATT and SNEGSKA (reference sequence). Trimming removed 8 bases from V and 4 bases from J; junction bases left unmatched: 6. Specified time point: persistent/refractory GD, antithyroid drugs over 5 years with positive TRAb. PBMCs were the source of the RNA used for TCR sequencing. Around 9.8 milliliters of peripheral blood were taken and placed in EDTA tubes.

The chain couples TRBV20-1 to TRBJ1-5, with TRBD1 identical over 9 bases. Sequencing used peripheral blood mononuclear cells (PBMCs), obtained when the disease was refractory, from a patient treated with antithyroid drugs. This TCR was recovered from a female donor with Graves disease. CDR3 protein: CSLGTGTNQPQHF. The CDR3 region has the DNA TGCAGTCTCGGGACAGGGACGAATCAGCCCCAGCATTTT.